One and the same sample provided the 4 T cell receptor beta chains below, sequenced in a study of graft-versus-host responses after intestinal transplantation (dated by TCRdb to the early 2020s). In light of the paper, this sample's time point label describes: cells obtained before transplantation from donor or recipient. Their antigens are not known. The library was generated by the immunoSEQ multiplex PCR assay. The table was pulled from immuneACCESS by TCRdb, which kept in-frame rearrangements only. Such tables lose some clones; where checked, under half of the loss comes from unresolved V genes, and the rest has no known cause. The sample table holds 85,000 to 100,000 clones, of which around 93% were seen once. The ten largest clones capture about 0.38% of the sample. The sample here was unstimulated CD4+ T cells sorted from spleen or lymph node cells, taken before transplant. These receptors were taken from a human donor who was the organ donor for an intestinal transplant.

The chain combines TRBV6-1 with TRBJ2-3; 8 positions agree with TRBD2. Germline loops: CDR1 MNHNS, CDR2 SASEGT. The CDR3 consists of 15 residues. Germline trimming cut 6 bases from V and 6 bases from J; bases unmatched to any gene: 11. CDR3 in amino acids: CASRVSGVEWDTQYF. CDR3 nucleotide sequence: TGTGCCAGCAGGGTTAGCGGGGTGGAATGGGATACGCAGTATTTT.

The V call is TRBV11-3, the J call TRBJ1-3, with D perhaps TRBD1 (5 bases). Between the trimmed V and J ends, which lost 6 bases and 2 bases, there was a span of 14 bases. This CDR3 comprises 15 residues. Germline assignment: CDR1 SGHNT and CDR2 YENEEA. CDR3 sequence (DNA): TGTGCCAGCAGTTTCGGGGGATCTCCTGGAAACACCATATATTTT. It encodes CASSFGGSPGNTIYF. The full variable domain, rest sourced from reference TRBV11-3 and TRBJ1-3, is EAGVVQSPRYKIIEKKQPVAFWCNPISGHNTLYWYLQNLGQGPELLIRYENEEAVDDSQLPKDRFSAERLKGVDSTLKIQPAELGDSAVYLCASSFGGSPGNTIYFGEGSWLTVV.

CDR3 sequence reads: CSVGLLAGATDTQYF. As DNA, the CDR3 is TGCAGCGTTGGCCTACTAGCGGGAGCCACAGATACGCAGTATTTT. The J gene is TRBJ2-3, the V gene TRBV29-1; the match to TRBD2 covers 11 bases. Germline V gene data show CDR1 as SQVTM and CDR2 as ANQGSEA. This CDR3 is built from 15 residues. V lost 4 bases to trimming and J lost 2 bases; unmatched junction nucleotides: 5.

CDR3 amino acids: CASSKQGQATDTQYF. The CDR3 DNA reads TGTGCCAGCAGCAAACAGGGACAGGCCACAGATACGCAGTATTTT. The chain uses TRBV7-9 and TRBJ2-3, with 8 bases matching TRBD1. J was trimmed by 2 bases and V by 5 bases; bases with no gene match: 6. Germline V CDR1 and CDR2: SEHNR, FQNEAQ (reference sequence). The CDR3 covers 15 residues. The variable domain in full, with the rest retrieved from reference TRBV7-9 and TRBJ2-3, is DTGVSQNPRHKITKRGQNVTFRCDPISEHNRLYWYRQTLGQGPEFLTYFQNEAQLEKSRLLSDRFSAERPKGSFSTLEIQRTEQGDSAMYLCASSKQGQATDTQYFGPGTRLTVL.